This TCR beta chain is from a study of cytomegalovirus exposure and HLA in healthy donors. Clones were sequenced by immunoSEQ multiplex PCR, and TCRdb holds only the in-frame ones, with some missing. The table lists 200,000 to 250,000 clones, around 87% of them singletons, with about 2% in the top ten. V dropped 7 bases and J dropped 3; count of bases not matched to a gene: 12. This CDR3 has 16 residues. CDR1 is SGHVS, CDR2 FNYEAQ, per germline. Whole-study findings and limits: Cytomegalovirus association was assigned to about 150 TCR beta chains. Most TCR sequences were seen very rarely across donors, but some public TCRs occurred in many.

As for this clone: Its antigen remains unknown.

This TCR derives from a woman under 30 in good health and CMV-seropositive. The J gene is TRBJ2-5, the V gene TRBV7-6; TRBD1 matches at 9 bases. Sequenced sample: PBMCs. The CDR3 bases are TGTGCCAGCACCCCCAACAGGGGGCGGGTAGAAGAGACCCAGTACTTC. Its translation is CASTPNRGRVEETQYF.